The 11 T cell receptor beta chains presented below share a single source sample, sequenced in a study of blood T cell repertoires in COVID-19. TCRdb's table, derived via immunoSEQ multiplex PCR, lists solely in-frame clones and lacks some. The data show tens of thousands of clones, with more than 85% seen just once and under 3% held by the top ten. The source material was peripheral blood. The receptors here all came from a man aged 60 to 75 with acute or convalescent COVID-19.

This rearrangement joins TRBV24-1 to TRBJ1-5, with D perhaps TRBD1 (6 bases). There are 16 residues in the CDR3. CDR1 and CDR2 from the germline V gene are KGHDR and SFDVKD. Deletions cut 9 bases from V and 4 bases from J, with 21 bases between. CDR3 bases: TGTGCCACCCCCCAGGCCGACAGGTCTGTGAATCAGCCCCAGCATTTT. As protein: CATPQADRSVNQPQHF.

The chain employs TRBV3-1 (or the pseudogene TRBV3-2) and TRBJ2-7, with TRBD1 matching over 11 bases. This CDR3 has 18 residues. The germline CDR1 and CDR2 sequences are LGHDT and YNNKEL (reference sequence). V trimming: 1 base; J trimming: 4 bases; junction bases outside the gene matches: 12. CDR3 in amino acids: CASSQGGFGDRGFYEQYF. CDR3 in DNA: TGTGCCAGCAGCCAAGGGGGTTTTGGGGACAGGGGGTTTTACGAGCAGTACTTC.

The chain joins TRBV7-3 to TRBJ1-2; 12 bases line up with TRBD1. The V and J ends lost 5 bases and 8 bases, in that order; junction bases with no gene match: 15. The CDR3 is made up of 17 amino acids. In germline, CDR1 is SGHTA, CDR2 FQGTGA. The CDR3 bases are TGTGCCAGCAGCCCGGTACCCCTGGGACAGGGGGCAATCGGCTACACCTTC. This sequence encodes CASSPVPLGQGAIGYTF.

The V call is TRBV9, the J call TRBJ2-5; 8 bases line up with TRBD1. From germline, CDR1 is SGDLS and CDR2 YYNGEE. Losses at the gene ends were 4 bases for V and 5 bases for J; bases not matched to a gene: 10. The CDR3 is made up of 15 amino acids. This chain's CDR3 is CASSPTSTGVETQYF. The CDR3 nucleotides read TGTGCCAGCAGCCCGACCTCGACAGGGGTTGAGACCCAGTACTTC.

J is TRBJ2-1 and V is TRBV5-1; possible D gene TRBD1, 6 bases. The CDR3 is 14 amino acids. Trimming stripped 0 bases from V and 9 bases from J, with 13 bases between. The germline V gene has CDR1 SGHRS and CDR2 YFSETQ. The CDR3 DNA follows: TGCGCCAGCAGCTTGGATTCCAGGGGAAGTGAGCAGTTCTTC. Its protein is CASSLDSRGSEQFF.

This rearrangement joins TRBV7-8 to TRBJ2-7, with 11 bases aligning to TRBD2. The V gene's germline CDR1 is SGHVS and CDR2 FQNEAQ. Trimming took 5 bases from V and 3 from J; bases not matched to a gene: 9. This CDR3 region has 16 residues. CDR3 sequence: CASSPLTSGRNYEQYF. CDR3 DNA sequence: TGTGCCAGCAGCCCCCTAACTAGCGGGAGAAACTACGAGCAGTACTTC. The whole variable domain, remainder taken from reference TRBV7-8 and TRBJ2-7, is GAGVSQSPRYKVAKRGQDVALRCDPISGHVSLFWYQQALGQGPEFLTYFQNEAQLDKSGLPSDRFFAERPEGSVSTLKIQRTQQEDSAVYLCASSPLTSGRNYEQYFGPGTRLTVT.

This rearrangement joins TRBV23-1 to TRBJ2-5, with D perhaps matching TRBD1 (6 bases). TRBV23-1 is given ORF status, its function remaining uncertain. With 0 bases removed from V and 5 bases from J, the gap between germline ends came to 22 bases. The CDR3 is 18 amino acids. CDR3 region: CASSQSAPSDSKGETQYF. In nucleotides, the CDR3 is TGCGCCAGCAGTCAATCTGCACCTTCGGACAGTAAAGGGGAGACCCAGTACTTC.

The rearrangement uses TRBV28 and TRBJ2-1, with 8 bases that match TRBD2. V gave up 6 bases and J gave up 8 bases; unmatched junction bases: 6. Germline V gene lookup returns CDR1 MDHEN and CDR2 SYDVKM. There are 13 residues in the CDR3. The CDR3: CASSPSGSYEQFF. DNA for the CDR3: TGTGCCAGCAGCCCAAGCGGGAGCTATGAGCAGTTCTTC.

The chain carries TRBV6-7 and TRBJ2-5; tentatively, D is TRBD2 (5 bases). TRBV6-7 is an ORF, with its function uncertain. The CDR3 contains 15 residues. Trimming took 7 bases from V and 5 from J, leaving 20 bases between them. DNA for the CDR3: TGTGCCAGCATCGAGGAGCGGCCGTCGTGGGAGACCCAGTACTTC. This translates into CASIEERPSWETQYF.

This chain links TRBV2 with TRBJ2-3; 9 nucleotides agree with TRBD1. This CDR3 contains 15 residues. After removal of 6 bases from V and 1 base from J, the junction contained 5 bases not matched to a gene. The germline CDR1 and CDR2 sequences are SNHLY and FYNNEI. The CDR3 is CASSLRTGGTDTQYF. The CDR3 coding sequence is TGTGCCAGCAGCCTTAGGACAGGGGGCACAGATACGCAGTATTTT.

The chain links TRBV6-5 to TRBJ2-7; 9 bases match TRBD1. V lost 6 bases to trimming and J lost 3 bases; unmatched junction nucleotides: 6. In germline, CDR1 is MNHEY, CDR2 SVGAGI. CDR3 length equals 14 residues. The CDR3 region has the DNA TGTGCCAGCAGCCCGGACAGGGGTGACTACGAGCAGTACTTC. Its protein is CASSPDRGDYEQYF.